This is a list of T cell receptor beta chains from one sample in a study of blood T cell repertoires in COVID-19. Method: immunoSEQ multiplex PCR; TCRdb's copy keeps in-frame clones and lacks some. The sample shows 150,000 to 200,000 clones, about 90% of them seen only once. Sequenced material: peripheral blood. Every receptor here comes from a man between 60 and 70 years old with acute or convalescent COVID-19. Each CDR3 is given with its conserved first and last residue. D genes are given only for firm matches. Size values are once, few and many counts, or a class for expanded clones, and some rows have none.

D	length	size	V	J	DNA	CDR3
NA	14	once	TRBV11-2	TRBJ2-5	TGTGCCAGCAGCTTGGGGGCGGGTGCGGAGACCCAGTACTTC	CASSLGAGAETQYF
TRBD1	15	NA	TRBV6-5	TRBJ2-2	TGTGCCAGCAGCCCAGGACAGGGAAACACCGGGGAGCTGTTTTTT	CASSPGQGNTGELFF
NA	14	once	TRBV7-8	TRBJ1-3	TGTGCCAGCAGCTCAGGGGTTTCTGGAAACACCATATATTTT	CASSSGVSGNTIYF
TRBD1	15	NA	TRBV7-2	TRBJ2-2	TGTGCCAGCAGACGACCGGGACAGTACACCGGGGAGCTGTTTTTT	CASRRPGQYTGELFF
TRBD2	15	NA	TRBV7-2	TRBJ2-3	TGTGCCAGCAGCTTAGTGGGGACTAGCGTAGATACGCAGTATTTT	CASSLVGTSVDTQYF
NA	15	NA	TRBV5-5	TRBJ2-3	TGTGCCAGCAGCCCTCGGGGATCTAGCACAGATACGCAGTATTTT	CASSPRGSSTDTQYF
NA	14	few	TRBV7-6	TRBJ1-3	TGTGCCAGCAGCCCGACAGACAATGGAAACACCATATATTTT	CASSPTDNGNTIYF
NA	14	NA	TRBV5-1	TRBJ2-1	TGCGCCAGCAGCTCTACAGGGACCATCAATGAGCAGTTCTTC	CASSSTGTINEQFF
TRBD1	18	NA	TRBV7-2	TRBJ1-1	TGTGCCAGCAGCTTAGTACATGGACAGGGAACCTATGTCGCTGAAGCTTTCTTT	CASSLVHGQGTYVAEAFF
TRBD2	14	NA	TRBV2	TRBJ2-5	TGTGCCAGCAGACCGACTAGCGGGATAGAGACCCAGTACTTC	CASRPTSGIETQYF
NA	11	NA	TRBV2	TRBJ1-1	TGTGCCAGCAATTCATTTACTGAAGCTTTCTTT	CASNSFTEAFF
NA	14	NA	TRBV5-1	TRBJ2-2	TGCGCCACCGAGACAGGATCGGGCACCGGGGAGCTGTTTTTT	CATETGSGTGELFF
NA	12	NA	TRBV12-3/TRBV12-4	TRBJ1-6	TGTGCCAGCACCGGGGAGGGCTCACCCCTCCACTTT	CASTGEGSPLHF
NA	16	NA	TRBV7-9	TRBJ2-7	TGTGCCAGCAGCTTATTAGGGAACAACAGGGCCGGGGAGCAGTACTTC	CASSLLGNNRAGEQYF
TRBD1	14	NA	TRBV7-9	TRBJ1-2	TGTGCCAGCAGATCAACCGGGACAGCTTATGGCTACACCTTC	CASRSTGTAYGYTF
TRBD1	22	NA	TRBV9	TRBJ2-6	TGTGCCAGCAGCGTATTGAGTCGGGGACCACGATTACAGGGGAATGGGGCCAACGTCCTGACTTTC	CASSVLSRGPRLQGNGANVLTF
NA	15	NA	TRBV5-1	TRBJ2-1	TGCGCCAGCAGCTTGATGGGGGCATCTTACAATGAGCAGTTCTTC	CASSLMGASYNEQFF